These 5 T cell receptor beta chains share one sample of origin, sequenced in a study of cytomegalovirus exposure and HLA in healthy donors. Primers included in the PCR were 60 Vbeta and 13 Jbeta primers. Libraries were prepared by immunoSEQ multiplex PCR; TCRdb keeps only in-frame clonotypes and omits some of them. The table includes around 120,000 clones, about 85% detected once. The sample was PBMCs. These receptors were obtained from a boy between 10 and 17 years old in good health and CMV-seronegative.

This clone was picked up one time. This chain joins TRBV7-2 and TRBJ1-1, with a weak D call TRBD1 (5 bases). V lost 5 bases to trimming and J lost 1 base, with 11 bases between them. The CDR3 consists of 14 residues. Germline assignment: CDR1 SGHTA and CDR2 FQGNSA. CDR3 nucleotide sequence: TGTGCCAGCAGCCTTATCGGGGGGAACACTGAAGCTTTCTTT. The encoded protein is CASSLIGGNTEAFF.

This clone was detected only once. The chain links TRBV10-3 to TRBJ2-5; 16 nucleotides match TRBD2. The DNA end lines up better with TRBJ2-7; the J call may be wrong. This CDR3 comprises 14 residues. The germline V gene has CDR1 ENHRY and CDR2 SYGVKD. DNA of the CDR3: TGTGCCATCAGCGGGACTAGCGGGAGGGACGAGCAGTACTTC. Translated, it gives CAISGTSGRDEQYF.

This clone was picked up a small number of times. CDR3 residues: CASRGEDQPQHF. CDR3 DNA: TGTGCCAGCAGGGGGGAGGATCAGCCCCAGCATTTT. This sequence joins TRBV2 and TRBJ1-5; the D gene is possibly TRBD1 (5 bases). Deletions cut 6 bases from V and 5 bases from J, with 8 bases between. This CDR3 has 12 amino acids. In germline, CDR1 is SNHLY, CDR2 FYNNEI.

The chain carries TRBV27 and TRBJ1-5; 7 positions agree with TRBD1. Trimming removed 0 bases from V and 7 bases from J; junction bases left unmatched: 6. The CDR3 has 15 residues. Looked up from germline, CDR1 is MNHEY and CDR2 is SMNVEV (reference sequence). CDR3 nucleotides: TGTGCCAGCAGTTTATCGAAGACAGGGTGGCAGCCCCAGCATTTT. Translation gives CASSLSKTGWQPQHF.

The rearrangement uses TRBV13 and TRBJ2-7; 12 bases align to TRBD2. The V gene end was trimmed by 5 bases and the J gene end by 5 bases; junction bases not matched to a gene: 10. Germline CDR1 is PRHDT and CDR2 is FYEKMQ (reference sequence). CDR3 length: 16 amino acids. CDR3 in amino acids: CASSLSPSGGAHEQYF. In DNA, the CDR3 is TGTGCCAGCAGCCTCTCCCCTAGCGGGGGGGCCCACGAGCAGTACTTC.